This is a list of T cell receptor beta chains from one sample in a study of blood T cell repertoires in COVID-19. Libraries were prepared by immunoSEQ multiplex PCR; TCRdb keeps only in-frame clonotypes and omits some of them. The sample has about 270,000 clones; roughly 84% are singletons. Sequenced sample: peripheral blood. The receptors were gathered from a woman aged 18-35 years with acute or convalescent COVID-19. CDR3s include the opening cysteine and the closing phenylalanine or tryptophan. D genes are given only for firm matches. Rows may omit the clone size; those that give it use once, few, many or a size class.

>TRBV6-5|14|.|TRBD2|TRBJ2-7
CASSYLAGGNEQYF
TGTGCCAGCAGTTACCTAGCGGGAGGAAACGAGCAGTACTTC
>TRBV19|14|.|TRBD1|TRBJ1-4
CASSTNRGYEKLFF
TGTGCCAGTAGTACGAACAGGGGTTACGAAAAACTGTTTTTT
>TRBV9|12|once|.|TRBJ1-5
CASSVGDQPQHF
TGTGCCAGCAGCGTAGGAGATCAGCCCCAGCATTTT
>TRBV29-1|13|.|TRBD2|TRBJ2-7
CSARTSGVDEQYF
TGCAGCGCAAGGACTAGCGGAGTCGACGAGCAGTACTTC
>TRBV7-9|16|once|.|TRBJ2-7
CASSRGTAGTDYEQYF
TGTGCCAGCAGCCGGGGGACGGCCGGGACGGACTACGAGCAGTACTTC
>TRBV5-1|16|.|TRBD1|TRBJ1-4
CASSRQGAPTNEKLFF
TGCGCCAGCAGCCGACAGGGGGCCCCCACTAATGAAAAACTGTTTTTT
>TRBV5-1|14|.|TRBD1|TRBJ1-4
CASSLGTGAGKLFF
TGCGCCAGCAGCTTGGGGACAGGGGCCGGAAAACTGTTTTTT
>TRBV12-3/TRBV12-4|13|.|.|TRBJ2-3
CASSLASTDTQYF
TGTGCCAGCAGTTTGGCAAGCACAGATACGCAGTATTTT
>TRBV4-2|19|.|TRBD2|TRBJ2-1
CASSQDTVNPNYREGEQFF
TGTGCCAGCAGCCAAGATACCGTTAATCCGAACTACCGGGAGGGTGAGCAGTTCTTC
>TRBV28|12|.|.|TRBJ1-2
CASSSGWAGYTF
TGTGCCAGCAGTTCGGGGTGGGCTGGCTACACCTTC
>TRBV6-6|16|.|TRBD1|TRBJ1-2
CASRVPGQGLGYGYTF
TGTGCCAGCAGGGTCCCGGGACAGGGTTTGGGCTATGGCTACACCTTC
>TRBV19|14|once|.|TRBJ1-6
CASSKRTEDSPLHF
TGTGCCAGTAGTAAGAGGACAGAGGATTCACCCCTCCACTTT
>TRBV9|14|few|.|TRBJ2-1
CASSGLADYNEQFF
TGTGCCAGCAGCGGCCTGGCGGATTACAATGAGCAGTTCTTC
>TRBV14|16|.|TRBD2|TRBJ2-1
CASSHPTYGRDGEQFF
TGTGCCAGCAGCCACCCAACCTACGGGAGGGACGGTGAGCAGTTCTTC
>TRBV29-1|16|.|.|TRBJ2-7
CSVERAVPGVSYEQYF
TGCAGCGTTGAAAGGGCGGTCCCAGGGGTGTCCTACGAGCAGTACTTC
>TRBV21-1|16|.|.|TRBJ1-4
CASNPGQGPFNEKLFF
TGTGCCAGCAATCCGGGACAGGGGCCTTTTAATGAAAAACTGTTTTTT
>TRBV4-1|16|.|.|TRBJ2-3
CASSQERYPSTDTQYF
TGCGCCAGCAGCCAAGAGCGGTACCCTAGCACAGATACGCAGTATTTT
>TRBV6-5|13|.|TRBD1|TRBJ1-1
CASMNRGEPKAFF
TGTGCCAGCATGAACAGGGGGGAACCTAAAGCTTTCTTT